What follows are 22 T cell receptor beta chains derived from one specimen sequenced in a study of beta chain features in type 1 diabetes. Study results and caveats: For Type 1 diabetes patients, all four CD4+ subsets carried TCRB CDR3s that were moderately but significantly shorter.

The investigators reverse transcribed all of the isolated RNA, so they sequenced expressed TCRB transcripts. The table came from immunoSEQ multiplex PCR; TCRdb's copy has only in-frame clones and leaves some out. The sample has roughly 230,000 clones, about 11% seen once; the top ten hold roughly 0.017%. What these receptors recognize is not known. The sequenced material came from naive CD4+ T cells from blood. Source of these receptors: a man between 25 and 39 years old with type 1 diabetes.

The rearrangement uses TRBV5-4 and TRBJ2-7, with a weak D call TRBD1 (5 bases). Germline CDR1 and CDR2: SGHNT and YYREEE (reference sequence). V was pared by 0 bases and J by 3 bases, with 7 bases between. CDR3 length: 13 residues. The CDR3 sequence: CASSLGRDYEQYF. CDR3 coding DNA: TGTGCCAGCAGCTTGGGCAGGGACTACGAGCAGTACTTC.

The chain joins TRBV5-6 to TRBJ1-3, with a weak D call TRBD1 (5 bases). V lost 2 bases, J lost 7 bases, and 16 bases lay in between. From germline, CDR1 is SGHDT and CDR2 YYEEEE. The CDR3 runs to 15 residues. DNA of the CDR3: TGTGCCAGCAGCTTAAGGGGTTTGGTGCTGAACACCATATATTTT. Its protein is CASSLRGLVLNTIYF.

This clone was observed a handful of times. J is TRBJ2-1 and V is TRBV30, with D unresolved. Trimming took off 2 bases at V and 6 bases at J, with 5 bases between the two ends. The CDR3 is made up of 11 amino acids. CDR1 GTSNPN and CDR2 SVGIG come from the germline V gene (reference sequence). The CDR3, as DNA: TGTGCCTGGAGTCGGGTCAATGAGCAGTTCTTC. This sequence encodes CAWSRVNEQFF.

This chain joins TRBV4-3 and TRBJ2-7; a possible D gene is TRBD1 (6 bases). Germline CDR1 LGHNA, CDR2 YSLEER. This CDR3 is built from 15 residues. Trimming shortened V by 4 bases and J by 3 bases, and 16 bases separated the two germline ends. CDR3 sequence: CASSLGRGNFYEQYF. The CDR3 nucleotides are TGCGCCAGCAGCCTGGGCAGGGGTAATTTCTACGAGCAGTACTTC.

This clone was seen only once. The chain recombines TRBV30 with TRBJ1-2; 7 positions agree with TRBD1. This CDR3 is built from 13 residues. J was trimmed by 5 bases and V by 3 bases; bases with no gene match: 6. CDR1 is GTSNPN and CDR2 is SVGIG in the germline V gene (reference sequence). The CDR3 DNA follows: TGTGCCTGGAGCTTGGACAGGAGGTATGGCTACACCTTC. Protein sequence: CAWSLDRRYGYTF.

This chain joins TRBV28 and TRBJ1-2; 8 bases are shared with TRBD1. With V trimmed by 8 bases and J by 1 base, 9 bases remained unmatched. Germline V gene sequence: CDR1 MDHEN, CDR2 SYDVKM. The CDR3 spans 15 residues. For the CDR3, the DNA is TGTGCCAGCTCCCGGACAGGGAGGGTTAACTATGGCTACACCTTC. It encodes CASSRTGRVNYGYTF.

The CDR3 nucleotides read TGTGCCAGCAGCTTCGGTCACACAGATACGCAGTATTTT. It codes for CASSFGHTDTQYF. The chain uses TRBV11-3 and TRBJ2-3; unclear D gene. Germline CDR1 reads SGHNT; CDR2 reads YENEEA. The CDR3 is 13 amino acids. The ends were cut back, 3 bases at V and 2 bases at J, with 6 bases in the middle.

The chain uses TRBV19 and TRBJ1-2; TRBD1 aligns across 9 bases. The CDR3 is 14 residues long. Germline V gene sequence: CDR1 LNHDA, CDR2 SQIVND (reference sequence). With 6 bases clipped from V and 0 bases from J, the junction kept 2 bases outside the gene matches. The CDR3 protein is CASSWDRANYGYTF. The CDR3 DNA is TGTGCCAGTAGCTGGGACAGGGCTAACTATGGCTACACCTTC.

This clone was seen more than once but under ten times. The chain joins TRBV18 to TRBJ1-1, with D tentatively TRBD1 (6 bases). There are 14 residues in the CDR3. Germline assignment: CDR1 KGHSH and CDR2 LQKENI. Deletions cut 7 bases from V and 3 bases from J, with 15 bases between. The CDR3 region is CASLAGHGDTEAFF. The CDR3 DNA is TGTGCCAGCTTAGCGGGACACGGGGACACTGAAGCTTTCTTT.

The chain couples TRBV7-8 to TRBJ1-2; TRBD1 is a possible D gene (5 bases). This CDR3 region has 12 residues. Germline V CDR1 and CDR2: SGHVS, FQNEAQ. Trimming removed 3 bases from V and 8 bases from J, with 10 bases in between. Here the CDR3 reads CASSFEWGGYTF. The CDR3 region has the DNA TGTGCCAGCAGCTTCGAGTGGGGCGGCTACACCTTC.

This chain uses TRBV9 with TRBJ1-5; D is undetermined. Germline V gives CDR1 SGDLS, CDR2 YYNGEE. The CDR3 has 14 residues. Trimming pared 3 bases from V and 0 bases from J, leaving 7 bases between. CDR3 in amino acids: CASSAGSSNQPQHF. CDR3 DNA: TGTGCCAGCAGCGCGGGAAGTAGCAATCAGCCCCAGCATTTT.

The rearrangement links TRBV7-9 to TRBJ2-5; TRBD2 matches 10 bases. V gave up 5 bases and J gave up 4 bases; unmatched junction bases: 7. The CDR3 contains 15 residues. Per the germline V gene, CDR1 is SEHNR and CDR2 is FQNEAQ (reference sequence). CDR3 loop: CASSRTSGEGETQYF. The CDR3 DNA reads TGTGCCAGCAGCAGAACTAGCGGGGAGGGAGAGACCCAGTACTTC.

This clone was counted once. V usage is TRBV9 and J usage is TRBJ1-5; D remains unclear. The CDR3 totals 15 residues. CDR1 SGDLS and CDR2 YYNGEE come from the germline V gene. Between the trimmed V and J ends, which lost 4 bases and 3 bases, there was a span of 14 bases. DNA for the CDR3: TGTGCCAGCAGCCCCCTGGGAGCCATCAATCAGCCCCAGCATTTT. Its protein product is CASSPLGAINQPQHF.

The chain has TRBV2 and TRBJ2-3; D call uncertain. The V gene's germline CDR1 is SNHLY and CDR2 FYNNEI. This CDR3 is 14 amino acids long. The germline V and J ends were trimmed by 6 bases and 0 bases, with 10 bases remaining between them. The CDR3 DNA sequence: TGTGCCAGCAGAAAACAGTCTAGCACAGATACGCAGTATTTT. As protein: CASRKQSSTDTQYF.

This clone occurred once. DNA of the CDR3: TGTGCCAGCAGCCAGCAGGGCTATGGCTACACCTTC. The encoded protein is CASSQQGYGYTF. The chain has TRBV11-2 and TRBJ1-2; D is possibly TRBD1 (5 bases). Deletions cut 5 bases from V and 4 bases from J, with 8 bases between. The V gene's germline CDR1 is SGHAT and CDR2 FQNNGV. The CDR3 spans 12 residues.

V and J are TRBV9 and TRBJ2-7, with D maybe TRBD1 (6 bases). V was shortened by 0 bases and J by 2 bases, with 18 bases between the two germline ends. Germline assignment: CDR1 SGDLS and CDR2 YYNGEE. The CDR3 covers 17 residues. CDR3 sequence reads: CASSVALRGDLPYEQYF. CDR3 nucleotides: TGTGCCAGCAGCGTAGCTCTCAGGGGCGATTTACCCTACGAGCAGTACTTC.

This clone was found a few times. The chain recombines TRBV7-2 with TRBJ1-6; D is undetermined. This CDR3 has 14 residues. The V and J ends lost 1 base and 9 bases respectively, with 10 bases between them. In germline, CDR1 is SGHTA, CDR2 FQGNSA. Here the CDR3 reads CASSLVEGRSPLHF. The CDR3 DNA follows: TGTGCCAGCAGCTTAGTGGAGGGCCGTTCACCCCTCCACTTT.

Only a few counts were recorded for this clone. CDR3 protein: CASSQVASVDEQFF. In DNA, the CDR3 is TGCGCCAGCAGCCAAGTCGCTAGCGTAGATGAGCAGTTCTTC. The chain recombines TRBV4-3 with TRBJ2-1, with D perhaps matching TRBD2 (6 bases). This CDR3 has 14 amino acids. The germline gives CDR1 LGHNA, CDR2 YSLEER. With 1 base removed from V and 8 bases from J, the gap between germline ends came to 12 bases.

The rearrangement uses TRBV5-1 and TRBJ1-6; D is unclear. Germline CDR1 SGHRS, CDR2 YFSETQ. CDR3 length equals 14 residues. The germline V and J ends were trimmed by 5 bases and 7 bases, with 13 bases remaining between them. CDR3 protein: CASRDGAANSPLHF. The CDR3 nucleotides are TGCGCCAGCAGAGATGGCGCGGCAAATTCACCCCTCCACTTT.

In its sample, this clone was seen a few times. The gene calls are TRBV6-1 and TRBJ1-5, with a weak D call TRBD1 (5 bases). V was clipped by 3 bases and J by 6 bases, with 9 bases between them. The germline V gene has CDR1 MNHNS and CDR2 SASEGT. CDR3 length equals 13 residues. The CDR3 loop is CASSEQGSQPQHF. CDR3 sequence (DNA): TGTGCCAGCAGTGAGCAGGGATCTCAGCCCCAGCATTTT.

V is TRBV10-3 and J is TRBJ1-5; 10 nucleotides line up with TRBD1. CDR1 is ENHRY, CDR2 SYGVKD, per germline. The CDR3 sequence is 13 residues long. V shed 8 bases, J shed 6 bases, and the junction held 4 bases outside the gene matches. The DNA for the CDR3 is TGTGCCATCGGAGGGACAGGGGTTCAGCCCCAGCATTTT. Amino acid sequence: CAIGGTGVQPQHF.

The V gene is TRBV27, the J gene TRBJ2-2; 8 bases match TRBD1. The germline V gene has CDR1 MNHEY and CDR2 SMNVEV (reference sequence). There are 13 residues in the CDR3. V trimming: 8 bases; J trimming: 4 bases; junction bases outside the gene matches: 3. CDR3 coding DNA: TGTGCCAGCCGTACAGGGGGCACCGGGGAGCTGTTTTTT. Translating it yields CASRTGGTGELFF.